The clone carrying this T cell receptor beta chain appeared many times. What it binds is unknown. Peripheral blood was collected from the related graft donor on the marrow donation day. This sample is drawn from a study of T cells after posttransplantation cyclophosphamide. The study's findings and limits: Tissue-infiltrating T cells from skin or gut overlapped little with blood T cells. Later post-transplant blood repertoires were often dominated by donor CD8+ memory clones. After PTCy, TRB diversity resembled that of CNI/methotrexate controls.

CDR3 length: 15 residues. CDR1 and CDR2 (germline): MRHNA, SNTAGT. V was pared by 1 base and J by 2 bases, with 12 bases between. Assay: immunoSEQ multiplex PCR; the TCRdb copy retains only in-frame clones and omits some. Sampling found about 26,000 clones, none seen once. The gene calls are TRBV6-4 and TRBJ2-7; D possibly corresponds to TRBD1 (5 bases). This receptor was taken from a man aged 50 or older in good health, CMV-negative, and a related stem cell transplant donor. Sequencing was performed on PBMCs. In DNA, the CDR3 is TGTGCCAGCAGTGACTACCCAGGGTGTCCCTACGAGCAGTACTTC. This gives the protein CASSDYPGCPYEQYF.